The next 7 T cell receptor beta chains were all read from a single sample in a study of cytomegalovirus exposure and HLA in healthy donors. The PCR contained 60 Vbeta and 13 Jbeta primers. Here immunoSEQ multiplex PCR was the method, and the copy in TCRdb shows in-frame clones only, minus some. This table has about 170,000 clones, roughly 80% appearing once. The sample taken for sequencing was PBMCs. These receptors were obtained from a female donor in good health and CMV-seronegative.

In nucleotides, the CDR3 is TGTGCCTGGAGTGTTGAAGCATTTTCCTACAATGAGCAGTTCTTC. Translation: CAWSVEAFSYNEQFF. V and J are TRBV30 and TRBJ2-1; no clear D gene. Germline lookup yields CDR1 GTSNPN and CDR2 SVGIG (reference sequence). This CDR3 contains 15 residues. Trimming shortened V by 0 bases and J by 1 base, and 10 bases separated the two germline ends.

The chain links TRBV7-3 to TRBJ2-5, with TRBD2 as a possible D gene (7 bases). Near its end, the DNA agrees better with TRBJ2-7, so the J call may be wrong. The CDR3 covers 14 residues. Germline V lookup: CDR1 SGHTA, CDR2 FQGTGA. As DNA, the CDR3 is TGTGCCAGCAGCTTAAACAGGGAGGGAGGCGAGCAGTACTTC. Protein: CASSLNREGGEQYF.

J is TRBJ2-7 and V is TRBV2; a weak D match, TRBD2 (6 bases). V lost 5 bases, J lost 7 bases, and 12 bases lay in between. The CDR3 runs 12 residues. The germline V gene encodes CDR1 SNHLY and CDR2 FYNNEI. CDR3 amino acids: CASSYGAGEQYF. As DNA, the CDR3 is TGTGCCAGCAGTTATGGGGCGGGGGAGCAGTACTTC.

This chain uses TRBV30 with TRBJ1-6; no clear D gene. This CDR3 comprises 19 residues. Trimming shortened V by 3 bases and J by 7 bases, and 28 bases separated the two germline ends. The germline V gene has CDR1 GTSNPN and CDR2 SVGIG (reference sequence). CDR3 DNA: TGTGCCTGGAGCGGATGCAGCGGGAGACGAGACATGCTAAATTCACCCCTCCACTTT. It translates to CAWSGCSGRRDMLNSPLHF.

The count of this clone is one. The CDR3 protein is CATSRVDSYEQYF. As DNA, the CDR3 is TGTGCCACCAGCAGAGTGGACAGCTACGAGCAGTACTTC. The chain recombines TRBV15 with TRBJ2-7; a possible D gene is TRBD1 (6 bases). Germline values: CDR1 LNHNV, CDR2 YYDKDF (reference sequence). This CDR3 spans 13 amino acids. Trimming took off 1 base at V and 3 bases at J, with 7 bases between the two ends.

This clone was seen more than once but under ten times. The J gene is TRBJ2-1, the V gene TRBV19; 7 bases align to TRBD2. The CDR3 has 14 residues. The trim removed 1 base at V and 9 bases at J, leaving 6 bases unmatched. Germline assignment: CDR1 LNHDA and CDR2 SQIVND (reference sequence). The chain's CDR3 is CASSIATGGGEQFF. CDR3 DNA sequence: TGTGCCAGTAGTATAGCCACGGGAGGAGGTGAGCAGTTCTTC.

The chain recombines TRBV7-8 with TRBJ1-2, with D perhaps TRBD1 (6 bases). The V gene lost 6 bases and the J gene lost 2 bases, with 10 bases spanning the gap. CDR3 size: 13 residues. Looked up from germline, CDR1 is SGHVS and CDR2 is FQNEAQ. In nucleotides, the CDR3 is TGTGCCAGCAGTCCCGACAGGAACTATGGCTACACCTTC. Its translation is CASSPDRNYGYTF.